One sample yielded the 2 T cell receptor beta chains listed below, sequenced in a study of regulatory T cells in long-lasting Graves disease. Construction of the TCR beta libraries employed iRepertoire HTBI primers in conjunction with Arm-PCR of CDR3 regions. A single record per CDR3 protein comes from TCRdb applying MiXCR to the multiplex PCR reads. The sample shows 550,000 or so distinct CDR3 sequences, approximately 12% of them seen only once. The time point: newly diagnosed GD, antithyroid drugs for less than 3 months. PBMC RNA served as the TCR library source. Separately, the same data were catalogued under a study of T cells in Graves' hyperthyroidism and ophthalmopathy.

Source: peripheral blood mononuclear cells (PBMCs), taken at new diagnosis, from a patient treated with antithyroid drugs. These receptor sequences come from a woman in her twenties or thirties with Graves disease.

Ten or more counts support this clonotype. This chain links TRBV27 with TRBJ2-1; 11 bases are shared with TRBD2. The CDR3 spans 13 residues. Trimming removed 5 bases from V and 7 bases from J; junction bases left unmatched: 1. In germline, CDR1 is MNHEY, CDR2 SMNVEV (reference sequence). The CDR3 DNA is TGTGCCAGCAGTCGACTAGCGGGGAATGAGCAGTTCTTC. Translation: CASSRLAGNEQFF.

Note on this clonotype: This clone may be a read error of a much larger clone one base away. The rearrangement links TRBV6-2 or TRBV6-3 to TRBJ2-7; 9 positions agree with TRBD1. With the DNA end fitting TRBJ2-1 better, the J assignment may be wrong. The CDR3 totals 13 residues. Looked up from germline, CDR1 is MNHEY and CDR2 is SVGEGT. CDR3 in amino acids: CASSRTGAHEQFF. CDR3 nucleotides: TGTGCCAGCAGCCGGACAGGGGCGCACGAGCAGTTCTTC.